This is a list of T cell receptor beta chains from one sample in a study of cytomegalovirus exposure and HLA in healthy donors. This table comes from immunoSEQ multiplex PCR, and its TCRdb copy is limited to in-frame clones, with some not included. In the table there are some 130,000 clones, about three quarters of which are singletons. Material: PBMCs. These receptor sequences come from a male donor in good health and CMV-seropositive. Each CDR3 is given with its conserved first and last residue. A D gene is named only where the DNA matches it firmly. Not all rows give a size; the values are once, few, many and, for expanded clones, a class.

j_call,clone_size,d_call,v_call,cdr3_aa,cdr3_nt
TRBJ2-2,-,-,TRBV30,CAWRGQGTGELFF,TGTGCCTGGAGGGGCCAGGGGACCGGGGAGCTGTTTTTT
TRBJ1-6,-,TRBD1,TRBV2,CASRPGQGSSPLHF,TGTGCCAGCAGGCCGGGACAGGGGTCTTCACCCCTCCACTTT
TRBJ2-3,-,TRBD2,TRBV7-9,CASSLPLAGGADTQYF,TGTGCCAGCAGCCTCCCTCTAGCGGGAGGGGCAGATACGCAGTATTTT
TRBJ2-3,-,TRBD2,TRBV7-8,CASSSGLAGSETDTQYF,TGTGCCAGCAGCTCTGGACTAGCGGGATCGGAAACAGATACGCAGTATTTT
TRBJ1-2,-,TRBD1,TRBV13,CASSAAGTAYGYTF,TGTGCCAGCAGCGCCGCCGGGACAGCCTATGGCTACACCTTC
TRBJ2-3,-,TRBD1,TRBV9,CASSVEVGQGKQYF,TGTGCCAGCAGCGTAGAAGTCGGACAGGGGAAGCAGTATTTT
TRBJ1-1,-,-,TRBV19,CASSHPGTEAFF,TGTGCCAGTAGTCACCCGGGCACTGAAGCTTTCTTT
TRBJ2-5,-,TRBD2,TRBV7-6,CASSLAGGAQETQYF,TGTGCCAGCAGCTTAGCCGGGGGGGCTCAAGAGACCCAGTACTTC
TRBJ2-2,-,-,TRBV4-1,CASSSARVGTGELFF,TGCGCCAGCTCCTCGGCCAGGGTCGGCACCGGGGAGCTGTTTTTT
TRBJ2-3,few,-,TRBV27,CASSSRDTQYF,TGTGCCAGCAGTTCTAGAGATACGCAGTATTTT
TRBJ2-6,-,-,TRBV6-5,CASSRISSGANVLTF,TGTGCCAGCAGCCGAATCAGCTCTGGGGCCAACGTCCTGACTTTC
TRBJ2-7,-,TRBD1,TRBV6-1,CASTPDRGTYEQYF,TGTGCCAGCACACCGGACAGGGGAACCTACGAGCAGTACTTC
TRBJ1-1,-,-,TRBV19,CASSKEMNTEAFF,TGTGCCAGTAGTAAGGAGATGAACACTGAAGCTTTCTTT
TRBJ2-1,-,TRBD2,TRBV27,CASSPGGVNEQFF,TGTGCCAGCAGTCCCGGGGGGGTCAATGAGCAGTTCTTC
TRBJ1-1,few,-,TRBV20-1,CSARGAYEAFF,TGCAGTGCTAGGGGGGCGTATGAAGCTTTCTTT
TRBJ2-7,-,-,TRBV7-9,CASSYLTRGYEQYF,TGTGCCAGCAGCTACCTCACCAGGGGTTACGAGCAGTACTTC
TRBJ2-7,once,TRBD2,TRBV27,CASSLSGLAETYEQYF,TGTGCCAGCAGTTTATCGGGACTAGCGGAGACCTACGAGCAGTACTTC
TRBJ2-1,once,TRBD2,TRBV7-9,CASSRLAGGRNEQFF,TGTGCCAGCAGCCGACTAGCGGGAGGACGAAATGAGCAGTTCTTC
TRBJ1-1,-,-,TRBV27,CASSLYGNRVSGEAFF,TGTGCCAGCAGTTTATATGGGAACAGGGTTTCGGGTGAAGCTTTCTTT
TRBJ1-6,few,TRBD1,TRBV7-9,CASSSLTGKNSPLHF,TGTGCCAGCAGCTCCCTGACAGGGAAGAATTCACCCCTCCACTTT
TRBJ2-3,-,-,TRBV14,CASSQEWTYSDTQYF,TGTGCCAGCAGCCAAGAATGGACATATTCAGATACGCAGTATTTT
TRBJ1-2,once,-,TRBV27,CASSSEFRDYGYTF,TGTGCCAGCAGTTCAGAATTTCGGGACTATGGCTACACCTTC
TRBJ2-1,-,TRBD2,TRBV9,CASSVEAGGNEQFF,TGTGCCAGCAGCGTCGAAGCGGGAGGAAATGAGCAGTTCTTC
TRBJ2-7,-,TRBD2,TRBV10-3,CAISGTSFNEQYF,TGTGCCATCAGTGGGACTAGTTTCAACGAGCAGTACTTC
TRBJ2-5,-,-,TRBV23-1,CASSQSFRQKGETQYF,TGCGCCAGCAGTCAATCGTTTCGACAGAAGGGAGAGACCCAGTACTTC
TRBJ1-1,-,TRBD1,TRBV5-1,CASSPGQGYTEAFF,TGCGCCAGCAGCCCGGGACAGGGGTACACTGAAGCTTTCTTT
TRBJ1-5,once,TRBD1,TRBV7-6,CASSLATGGTQPQHF,TGTGCCAGCAGCTTAGCCACAGGGGGCACTCAGCCCCAGCATTTT
TRBJ2-7,-,-,TRBV5-4,CASTRQGSPYEQYF,TGTGCCAGCACCCGCCAGGGATCCCCCTACGAGCAGTACTTC
TRBJ2-1,-,-,TRBV5-1,CASSRNQDRLLPNNEQFF,TGCGCCAGCAGCCGCAATCAGGACAGACTACTTCCAAACAATGAGCAGTTCTTC
TRBJ1-5,-,-,TRBV27,CASSRGHPHSNQPQHF,TGTGCCAGCAGTAGAGGACATCCCCATAGCAATCAGCCCCAGCATTTT
TRBJ2-5,-,TRBD2,TRBV5-1,CASSPIPLAGAETQYF,TGCGCCAGCAGCCCCATCCCACTAGCGGGAGCGGAGACCCAGTACTTC
TRBJ2-2,-,TRBD2,TRBV7-2,CASSFAGGPISGELFF,TGTGCCAGCAGCTTCGCGGGAGGACCCATAAGCGGGGAGCTGTTTTTT
TRBJ2-7,-,TRBD1,TRBV15,CATSRETGGTYEQYF,TGTGCCACCAGCAGAGAAACAGGGGGAACCTACGAGCAGTACTTC
TRBJ2-2,-,TRBD2,TRBV11-3,CASSPEAGGGTGELFF,TGTGCCAGCAGCCCAGAAGCGGGGGGAGGCACCGGGGAGCTGTTTTTT
TRBJ2-1,-,TRBD2,TRBV29-1,CSVPGLAGGFEQFF,TGCAGCGTACCCGGACTAGCGGGAGGCTTTGAGCAGTTCTTC
TRBJ1-5,few,-,TRBV7-8,CASSLVRNQPQHF,TGTGCCAGCAGCTTAGTACGGAATCAGCCCCAGCATTTT
TRBJ2-5,-,TRBD2,TRBV7-3,CASSMGLAGGPQSRETQYF,TGTGCCAGCAGTATGGGACTAGCGGGGGGGCCTCAATCTCGGGAGACCCAGTACTTC
TRBJ2-6,few,TRBD2,TRBV4-2,CASSQDTASGSSAGANVLTF,TGTGCCAGCAGCCAAGATACGGCTAGCGGGAGCTCAGCTGGGGCCAACGTCCTGACTTTC